One sample yielded the 9 T cell receptor beta chains listed below, sequenced in a study of blood T cells in healthy people across ages. It was with a sample-barcoded 5' primer and a J-beta primer mix that a second PCR of roughly 7 to 12 cycles was run. TCRdb fed the 5' RACE reads into MiXCR, producing one record per CDR3 protein. The sample contains over 300,000 distinct CDR3 sequences, about 52% of which appear only once. Material: blood. These receptors were taken from a man aged 55 to 70 in good health.

The V gene is TRBV4-2, the J gene TRBJ1-5; tentatively, D is TRBD1 (6 bases). Germline V gives CDR1 LGHNA, CDR2 YNFKEQ. CDR3 length equals 14 residues. V shed 2 bases and J shed 3 bases, with 8 bases lying between them. The CDR3 here is CASSQTGTNQPQHF. The CDR3 DNA reads TGTGCCAGCAGCCAAACAGGGACCAATCAGCCCCAGCATTTT.

This sequence joins TRBV6-2 or TRBV6-3 and TRBJ1-1; 9 bases are a match to TRBD1. Germline V lookup: CDR1 MNHEY, CDR2 SVGEGT. V shed 6 bases and J 1 base; nucleotides not matched to a gene: 15. This CDR3 is built from 18 residues. CDR3: CASSPAARDRVRNTEAFF. DNA for the CDR3: TGTGCCAGCAGCCCTGCCGCCCGGGACAGGGTAAGGAACACTGAAGCTTTCTTT.

In this sample, this clonotype turned up a few times. V and J are TRBV24-1 and TRBJ2-7; weak D call: TRBD2 (5 bases). The CDR3 has 13 residues. V was pared by 5 bases and J by 4 bases, with 11 bases between. CDR1 KGHDR and CDR2 SFDVKD come from the germline V gene. The CDR3: CATSAADSYEQYF. CDR3 in DNA: TGTGCCACCAGTGCAGCGGATTCGTACGAGCAGTACTTC.

The chain combines TRBV10-3 with TRBJ2-1; TRBD2 might be the D (6 bases). Deletions cut 0 bases from V and 11 bases from J, with 20 bases between. Germline lookup yields CDR1 ENHRY and CDR2 SYGVKD. CDR3 size: 16 residues. The CDR3 protein is CAISESEGLGRDKQFF. CDR3 sequence (DNA): TGTGCCATCAGTGAGTCTGAGGGACTGGGGAGAGATAAGCAGTTCTTC.

The table lists this clonotype with many counts. The chain joins TRBV7-2 to TRBJ2-7; D possibly corresponds to TRBD2 (6 bases). Trimming cost V 4 bases and J 4 bases, with 14 bases left between them. The CDR3 sequence is 14 residues long. In germline, CDR1 is SGHTA, CDR2 FQGNSA. CDR3 in amino acids: CASSSMGGEYEQYF. The CDR3 DNA is TGTGCCAGCAGCTCAATGGGGGGAGAGTACGAGCAGTACTTC.

This chain uses TRBV6-6 with TRBJ1-1; D gene uncertain. The CDR3 has 13 residues. The V end was cut by 7 bases, the J end by 1 base, with 10 bases between. In germline, CDR1 is MNHNY, CDR2 SVGAGI (reference sequence). CDR3 in DNA: TGTGCCAGCACTTTGGCGGCGAACACTGAAGCTTTCTTT. Its translation is CASTLAANTEAFF.

This clonotype was detected only a few times. This sequence joins TRBV9 and TRBJ1-2, with TRBD1 identical over 7 bases. The trim removed 0 bases at V and 4 bases at J, leaving 6 bases unmatched. The germline CDR1 and CDR2 sequences are SGDLS and YYNGEE. The CDR3 loop spans 15 amino acids. The CDR3 bases are TGTGCCAGCAGCGTAGCGTCAGGGGGGGGCTATGGCTACACCTTC. This gives the protein CASSVASGGGYGYTF.

There are a few counts of this clonotype. V is TRBV7-2 and J is TRBJ2-1; TRBD1 matches 8 bases. The V gene end was trimmed by 4 bases and the J gene end by 12 bases; junction bases not matched to a gene: 8. This CDR3 comprises 13 residues. Germline V gene data show CDR1 as SGHTA and CDR2 as FQGNSA. The CDR3 DNA follows: TGTGCCAGCAGCTCGCAAACAGGGGGTTCGCAGTTCTTC. Amino acid sequence: CASSSQTGGSQFF.

The rearrangement uses TRBV7-2 and TRBJ2-1, with TRBD2 matching over 7 bases. Germline V gene sequence: CDR1 SGHTA, CDR2 FQGNSA. This CDR3 has 16 residues. Trimming took 2 bases from V and 0 from J; bases not matched to a gene: 4. The CDR3: CASSLQGGTSYNEQFF. In DNA, the CDR3 is TGTGCCAGCAGCTTACAGGGAGGGACCTCCTACAATGAGCAGTTCTTC. Variable domain in full (rest from reference TRBV7-2 and TRBJ2-1): GAGVSQSPSNKVTEKGKDVELRCDPISGHTALYWYRQSLGQGLEFLIYFQGNSAPDKSGLPSDRFSAERTGGSVSTLTIQRTQQEDSAVYLCASSLQGGTSYNEQFFGPGTRLTVL.